The clone carrying this T cell receptor beta chain has just a few counts. The data stem from a study of blood T cells in healthy people across ages. For the second PCR, which ran for about 7 to 11 cycles, a sample-barcoded 5' primer and a J-beta primer mix were used. A template-switch adaptor with 12 random nucleotides tagged each cDNA molecule. TCRdb fed the 5' RACE reads into MiXCR, producing one record per CDR3 protein. In the table there are some 930,000 distinct CDR3 sequences, approximately 32% of which are singletons. Donor samples were obtained from healthy Caucasian individuals from Russia, aged 6 to 90. Trimming shortened V by 4 bases and J by 0 bases, and 13 bases separated the two germline ends. This CDR3 has 15 amino acids. Germline values: CDR1 SGDLS, CDR2 YYNGEE. The sample also formed part of further work on T cells of mothers and their children. That report adds: With unrelated pairs as the comparison, related mother-child pairs had a slightly higher overlap that was not significant.

This receptor was taken from a middle-aged woman in good health. Specimen: blood. This chain joins TRBV9 and TRBJ1-1; TRBD1 is a possible D gene (6 bases). DNA for the CDR3: TGTGCCAGCAGCCCCCGGGGGGCGATGAACACTGAAGCTTTCTTT. Protein product: CASSPRGAMNTEAFF.